This T cell receptor beta chain was profiled in a study of cytomegalovirus exposure and HLA in healthy donors. For the study at large: Unique TCRs from HLA-typed donors, roughly 87 million of them, were held in an early data release. Points from the study as a whole: Among the most significant clusters, several appeared linked to common viral pathogens in a later analysis. Reported results showed that the classifier diagnosed cytomegalovirus status with high specificity and sensitivity. A later examination showed that TCR association rates differed by HLA locus, with DRB1 most and HLA-C fewest.

The sample holds one count of this clone. Its matching antigen is unknown. The PCR employed 60 Vbeta primers together with 13 Jbeta primers. Sequencing used immunoSEQ multiplex PCR; TCRdb keeps in-frame clones, though not all of them. Of roughly 150,000 clones detected, less than 85% appear once; the ten largest clones hold 6.6%. The CDR3 covers 16 residues. The germline V gene encodes CDR1 LGHNA and CDR2 YSLEER. Trimming left V 0 bases short and J 0 bases short, with 9 bases between. The clonotype originates from a woman in her 50s in good health and CMV-seropositive. Material for sequencing was PBMCs. This sequence joins TRBV4-3 and TRBJ1-5; D ambiguous. The CDR3 DNA reads as TGCGCCAGCAGCCAAGATCGGGGTCTTAGCAATCAGCCCCAGCATTTT. Residues: CASSQDRGLSNQPQHF.